Listed here is a single T cell receptor (beta chain). Antigen: not known. The entry originates in a study of TIL therapy for anti-PD-1-resistant metastatic lung cancer. Study-level findings and limits: After infusion, TIL clonotypes partly replaced peripheral T cells and declined over months.

Time point of the sample: pre-treatment sample, taken before nivolumab and TIL therapy. This was the immunoSEQ v3 assay. The assay was immunoSEQ multiplex PCR, and TCRdb's table has in-frame clones only and misses some. The sample lists 50,000 to 65,000 clones; approximately 75% were seen once. Between the trimmed V and J ends, which lost 5 bases and 4 bases, there was a span of 16 bases. Germline V CDR1 and CDR2: SGHRS, YFSETQ. This CDR3 has 15 residues. V is TRBV5-1 and J is TRBJ2-1, with D maybe TRBD2 (6 bases). The receptor comes from a person between 25 and 80 years old with non-small cell lung cancer. The input for sequencing was blood, taken at baseline. The CDR3 here is CASRAPGTGYNEQFF. The CDR3 DNA is TGCGCCAGCAGGGCCCCCGGGACTGGATACAATGAGCAGTTCTTC.